Following are 28 T cell receptor beta chains from one sample sequenced in a study of T cells in Graves' hyperthyroidism and ophthalmopathy. RNA transcripts were the template for amplifying TCR beta CDR3 regions. Primed by the HTBI set, a first-round RT-PCR was run on the TCR CDR3. TCRdb recomputed calls from the multiplex PCR reads with MiXCR, one row per CDR3 protein. Of 500,000 to 750,000 distinct CDR3 sequences listed, 13% to 15% are singletons. The sample comprised blood. Receptor source: a woman aged 18-29 years with Graves' ophthalmopathy.

This clonotype was detected ten times or more. V gene TRBV7-3 combines with J gene TRBJ2-2; D gene unclear. With 2 bases removed from V and 7 bases from J, the gap between germline ends came to 5 bases. The CDR3 runs 12 residues. Germline CDR1 is SGHTA and CDR2 is FQGTGA. The CDR3 DNA reads as TGTGCCAGCAGCTTATCCCACGGGGAGCTGTTTTTT. Translated: CASSLSHGELFF. Full variable domain (outside the CDR3, taken from reference TRBV7-3 and TRBJ2-2): GAGVSQTPSNKVTEKGKYVELRCDPISGHTALYWYRQSLGQGPEFLIYFQGTGAADDSGLPNDRFFAVRPEGSVSTLKIQRTERGDSAVYLCASSLSHGELFFGEGSRLTVL.

Concerning this clonotype: At one end, the junction sequence differs from germline, possibly due to a read error. V gene TRBV7-6 combines with J gene TRBJ2-7; 8 bases match TRBD2. Germline assignment: CDR1 SGHVS and CDR2 FNYEAQ. The CDR3 runs to 15 residues. CDR3 sequence (DNA): TGTGTCAGCAGCTTAGCGAGCGGGAGCTCCTACGAGCAGTACTTC. Translating gives CVSSLASGSSYEQYF.

This clonotype was counted many times. The chain has TRBV30 and TRBJ2-5; D tentatively fits TRBD1 or TRBD2 (5 bases each). This CDR3 is built from 14 residues. Trimming stripped 2 bases from V and 2 bases from J, with 12 bases between. Germline V CDR1 and CDR2: GTSNPN, SVGIG (reference sequence). CDR3 loop: CAWSWGSGQETQYF. The CDR3 region has the DNA TGTGCCTGGAGTTGGGGGAGCGGACAAGAGACCCAGTACTTC.

Ten or more counts support this clonotype. The rearrangement uses TRBV7-8 and TRBJ1-2; 7 bases are a match to TRBD1. V lost 0 bases to trimming and J lost 5 bases; unmatched junction nucleotides: 6. This CDR3 is built from 15 residues. The germline V gene has CDR1 SGHVS and CDR2 FQNEAQ. The CDR3 reads CASSLALDRVYGYTF. In DNA form, the CDR3 reads TGTGCCAGCAGCTTAGCATTAGACAGGGTATATGGCTACACCTTC.

This clonotype came up many times. The chain employs TRBV28 and TRBJ1-6; 8 bases agree with TRBD1. The V gene end was trimmed by 8 bases and the J gene end by 7 bases; junction bases not matched to a gene: 7. The CDR3 contains 14 residues. From germline, CDR1 is MDHEN and CDR2 SYDVKM. CDR3 sequence: CASGSTGENSPLHF. The CDR3 DNA follows: TGTGCCAGCGGATCGACAGGGGAGAATTCACCCCTCCACTTT.

The chain combines TRBV19 with TRBJ1-6, with 7 bases matching TRBD1. Trimming cost V 8 bases and J 4 bases; bases outside gene matches: 8. The CDR3 totals 15 residues. The germline V gene encodes CDR1 LNHDA and CDR2 SQIVND (reference sequence). This chain's CDR3 is CASLRTGPYNSPLHF. CDR3 nucleotides: TGTGCCAGTTTGCGGACAGGACCTTATAATTCACCCCTCCACTTT.

This clonotype appeared many times. The chain couples TRBV28 to TRBJ2-2; 10 positions agree with TRBD2. V lost 5 bases to trimming and J lost 7 bases; unmatched junction nucleotides: 4. Per the germline V gene, CDR1 is MDHEN and CDR2 is SYDVKM. CDR3 size: 14 residues. CDR3 DNA sequence: TGTGCCAGCAGTCTAGCGGGAGTGGGCGGGGAGCTGTTTTTT. Protein: CASSLAGVGGELFF.

This clonotype showed up many times. CDR3 DNA sequence: TGTGCCAGCAGTTCCTCCCGGACTAGCGGGAGGGATGAGCAGTTCTTC. It translates to CASSSSRTSGRDEQFF. The chain links TRBV6-5 to TRBJ2-1; 15 nucleotides align to TRBD2. Per germline, CDR1 MNHEY and CDR2 SVGAGI. The CDR3 sequence is 16 residues long. V lost 4 bases, J lost 8 bases, and 6 bases stayed unmatched.

This chain connects TRBV7-9 to TRBJ1-1; 9 bases line up with TRBD1. The J segment lost 1 base and the V segment lost 5 bases, leaving 8 bases of the junction unmatched. The germline V gene encodes CDR1 SEHNR and CDR2 FQNEAQ (reference sequence). The CDR3 loop spans 16 amino acids. As DNA, the CDR3 is TGTGCCAGCAGCCCGGACAGGGGAAAAACGAACACTGAAGCTTTCTTT. It translates to CASSPDRGKTNTEAFF.

The chain combines TRBV19 with TRBJ1-5; tentative D call: TRBD1 (6 bases). The CDR3 totals 14 residues. Germline lookup yields CDR1 LNHDA and CDR2 SQIVND (reference sequence). The germline V and J ends were trimmed by 5 bases and 5 bases, with 13 bases remaining between them. In DNA, the CDR3 is TGTGCCAGTAGTGCACAGGGTGGGTATCAGCCCCAGCATTTT. Translated: CASSAQGGYQPQHF.

This clonotype has a count of ten or more. This chain links TRBV7-2 with TRBJ2-3; D is uncertain. The V and J ends lost 9 bases and 2 bases respectively, with 9 bases between them. CDR3 length: 12 amino acids. Per germline, CDR1 SGHTA and CDR2 FQGNSA. The CDR3 sequence: CASTPNTDTQYF. CDR3 nucleotides: TGTGCCAGTACACCAAACACAGATACGCAGTATTTT. Full variable domain (missing parts from reference TRBV7-2 and TRBJ2-3): GAGVSQSPSNKVTEKGKDVELRCDPISGHTALYWYRQSLGQGLEFLIYFQGNSAPDKSGLPSDRFSAERTGGSVSTLTIQRTQQEDSAVYLCASTPNTDTQYFGPGTRLTVL.

Many counts were recorded for this clonotype. The V call is TRBV18, the J call TRBJ2-7, with 8 bases identical to TRBD2. CDR1 is KGHSH, CDR2 LQKENI, per germline. The CDR3 has 14 residues. J lost 5 bases, V lost 3 bases, and 6 bases had no gene match. Here the CDR3 reads CASSPSSGSDEQYF. The CDR3 bases are TGTGCCAGCTCACCGTCTAGCGGGTCCGACGAGCAGTACTTC.

CDR3 sequence reads: CAISEKGTDYNSPLHF. CDR3 nucleotides: TGTGCCATCAGTGAGAAAGGGACAGACTATAATTCACCCCTCCACTTT. The chain uses TRBV10-3 and TRBJ1-6, with 7 bases fitting TRBD1. CDR3 size: 16 residues. The V gene end was trimmed by 2 bases and the J gene end by 3 bases; junction bases not matched to a gene: 4. From germline, CDR1 is ENHRY and CDR2 SYGVKD.

This clonotype was seen at least ten times. The chain uses TRBV11-2 and TRBJ2-1, with 7 bases lining up with TRBD2. V was pared by 5 bases and J by 4 bases, with 5 bases of the junction left unmatched. The germline gives CDR1 SGHAT, CDR2 FQNNGV. The length of the CDR3 is 14 residues. The CDR3 DNA sequence: TGTGCCAGCAGCCTTAGCGGGTATTACAATGAGCAGTTCTTC. As protein: CASSLSGYYNEQFF.

The chain joins TRBV2 to TRBJ2-3, with TRBD2 matching over 12 bases. V shed 4 bases, J shed 5 bases, and the junction held 4 bases outside the gene matches. Germline CDR1 and CDR2: SNHLY and FYNNEI. The CDR3 has 15 amino acids. The CDR3 sequence: CASSGTSGVEDTQYF. For the CDR3, the DNA is TGTGCCAGCAGTGGGACTAGCGGGGTTGAAGATACGCAGTATTTT.

This clonotype appeared many times. The chain is built from TRBV6-1 and TRBJ1-5; weak D call: TRBD1 (6 bases). The V and J ends lost 8 bases and 2 bases respectively, with 16 bases between them. The germline V gene has CDR1 MNHNS and CDR2 SASEGT. The CDR3 has 15 amino acids. This CDR3 reads CASGPDGGRNQPQHF. In nucleotides, the CDR3 is TGTGCCAGCGGTCCTGACGGGGGGCGCAATCAGCCCCAGCATTTT.

This sequence joins TRBV19 and TRBJ2-7; D gene unclear. The length of the CDR3 is 13 residues. V lost 3 bases and J lost 2, with 8 bases in between. CDR1 is LNHDA and CDR2 is SQIVND in the germline V gene (reference sequence). In DNA form, the CDR3 reads TGTGCCAGTAGTATTGGGTGGCCCTACGAGCAGTACTTC. Its protein is CASSIGWPYEQYF.

To note about this clonotype: A much larger clone is a single base away; this may be a read error. The chain has TRBV3-1 and TRBJ2-5; D assignment may be TRBD1 or TRBD2 (6 bases each). Germline V lookup: CDR1 LGHDT, CDR2 YNNKEL (reference sequence). The CDR3 is 12 residues long. The DNA for the CDR3 is TGTGTCAGCAGTCGAGGGGGGGAGACCCAGTACTTC. Translating gives CVSSRGGETQYF.

The rearrangement links TRBV7-9 to TRBJ2-7, with TRBD2 matching over 8 bases. This CDR3 is 16 amino acids long. Per the germline V gene, CDR1 is SEHNR and CDR2 is FQNEAQ (reference sequence). The J segment lost 2 bases and the V segment lost 5 bases, leaving 11 bases of the junction unmatched. CDR3 protein: CASSSSSGSIAYEQYF. The CDR3 coding sequence is TGTGCCAGCAGCAGTAGCAGCGGGAGTATTGCCTACGAGCAGTACTTC.

The chain combines TRBV4-3 with TRBJ2-2; 7 bases map to TRBD1. In germline, CDR1 is LGHNA, CDR2 YSLEER. This CDR3 is built from 16 residues. V lost 0 bases, J lost 3 bases, and 4 bases stayed unmatched. The CDR3 protein is CASSQDQTGYTGELFF. CDR3 sequence (DNA): TGCGCCAGCAGCCAAGATCAGACAGGGTACACCGGGGAGCTGTTTTTT.

This clonotype has at least ten counts. This chain uses TRBV28 with TRBJ2-6; no reliable D call. Deletions cut 2 bases from V and 1 base from J, with 9 bases between. This CDR3 comprises 16 residues. The V gene's germline CDR1 is MDHEN and CDR2 SYDVKM. The CDR3 reads CASSLPASSGANVLTF. Written as DNA, the CDR3 is TGTGCCAGCAGTTTACCGGCGAGTTCTGGGGCCAACGTCCTGACTTTC.

There are a few counts of this clonotype. The J gene is TRBJ2-5, the V gene TRBV10-2; D is possibly TRBD2 (6 bases). Trimming took 6 bases from V and 10 from J, leaving 24 bases between them. CDR3 size: 15 residues. Germline V gene lookup returns CDR1 WSHSY and CDR2 SAAADI. For the CDR3, the DNA is TGCGCCAGCAGGCCCCTTGAACGGGGGATCCCGATCCAGTACTTC. It specifies CASRPLERGIPIQYF.

This clonotype was found many times. The genes are TRBV28 and TRBJ1-2; no firm D call. There are 14 residues in the CDR3. Germline loops: CDR1 MDHEN, CDR2 SYDVKM. V lost 3 bases, J lost 5 bases, and 13 bases lay in between. For the CDR3, the DNA is TGTGCCAGCAGTTTGACCCACGGCAGATATGGCTACACCTTC. Protein sequence: CASSLTHGRYGYTF.

This clonotype came up many times. The chain is built from TRBV7-8 and TRBJ2-3; D remains unclear. The CDR3 loop spans 14 amino acids. Looked up from germline, CDR1 is SGHVS and CDR2 is FQNEAQ. Trimming pared 5 bases from V and 0 bases from J, leaving 9 bases between. The CDR3 coding sequence is TGTGCCAGCAGCCCCCAGCCTAGCACAGATACGCAGTATTTT. This translates into CASSPQPSTDTQYF. Drawing the rest from reference TRBV7-8 and TRBJ2-3, the complete variable domain is GAGVSQSPRYKVAKRGQDVALRCDPISGHVSLFWYQQALGQGPEFLTYFQNEAQLDKSGLPSDRFFAERPEGSVSTLKIQRTQQEDSAVYLCASSPQPSTDTQYFGPGTRLTVL.

This clonotype was observed a few times. The chain is built from TRBV5-1 and TRBJ2-2; D may be TRBD1 (5 bases). V was pared by 3 bases and J by 6 bases, with 18 bases between. Germline lookup yields CDR1 SGHRS and CDR2 YFSETQ. This CDR3 spans 16 amino acids. CDR3 sequence: CASSSRQLQRSGELFF. Written as DNA, the CDR3 is TGCGCCAGCAGCTCCCGACAGCTACAGCGCTCCGGGGAGCTGTTTTTT.

This clonotype was counted between two and nine times. The chain couples TRBV7-6 to TRBJ2-7, with 8 bases aligning to TRBD1. Trimming at V came to 7 bases and at J to 6 bases, leaving 14 bases not matched to a gene. Germline assignment: CDR1 SGHVS and CDR2 FNYEAQ. The CDR3 is 15 amino acids. Here the CDR3 reads CASTSIDRGIGEQYF. Here the CDR3 DNA reads TGTGCCAGCACCTCGATAGACAGGGGAATAGGCGAGCAGTACTTC.

In this sample, this clonotype turned up a few times. The chain joins TRBV27 to TRBJ1-5, with D possibly being TRBD1 (5 bases). This CDR3 is 12 amino acids long. The V and J ends lost 5 bases and 16 bases respectively, with 18 bases between them. CDR1 is MNHEY, CDR2 SMNVEV, per germline (reference sequence). The CDR3 protein is CASSQLAGTLHF. The CDR3 DNA reads as TGTGCCAGCAGTCAACTAGCGGGGACCCTACATTTT.

This clonotype was recorded many times. The chain uses TRBV2 and TRBJ1-4; D might be TRBD1 (5 bases). Trimming removed 7 bases from V and 6 bases from J, with 9 bases in between. There are 12 residues in the CDR3. Germline CDR1 SNHLY, CDR2 FYNNEI. The CDR3 DNA is TGTGCCAGCACACGGGGGGATGAAAAACTGTTTTTT. This codes for CASTRGDEKLFF.